Below are 23 T cell receptor beta chains sequenced from a single sample in a study of human T cells and chemical hapten exposure. Time point described: healthy volunteer bleed at 2 weeks. Total RNA was isolated from unfractionated whole blood. MiXCR, run by TCRdb on the RACE reads, gives a single entry per CDR3 protein. Seen here are 30,000 or so distinct CDR3 sequences, 7% to 8.5% observed once, and the top ten hold approximately 9.8%. The sequenced sample consisted of whole blood. All receptors derive from a human donor in good health. Some clones in this sample may be carry-over from other donors' samples.

This clonotype turned up a few times. The chain combines TRBV7-8 with TRBJ1-2; D is unresolved. The CDR3 spans 16 residues. Germline CDR1 reads SGHVS; CDR2 reads FQNEAQ. V was clipped by 2 bases and J by 5 bases, with 18 bases between them. In DNA form, the CDR3 reads TGTGCCAGCAGCTTACTGTCACCCCAAGAGCTTTATGGCTACACCTTC. This encodes CASSLLSPQELYGYTF.

This clonotype came up many times. J is TRBJ2-7 and V is TRBV7-2, with 12 bases lining up with TRBD2. CDR1 and CDR2 from the germline V gene are SGHTA and FQGNSA. The CDR3 is 15 residues long. V trimming: 3 bases; J trimming: 2 bases; junction bases outside the gene matches: 2. The CDR3 DNA is TGTGCCAGCAGCTTGCTAGCGGGGGGGCCCTACGAGCAGTACTTC. Protein sequence: CASSLLAGGPYEQYF.

The rearrangement joins TRBV28 to TRBJ2-7; 11 bases line up with TRBD2. In germline, CDR1 is MDHEN, CDR2 SYDVKM. Trimming removed 2 bases from V and 0 bases from J; junction bases left unmatched: 6. The CDR3 runs to 17 residues. CDR3 DNA: TGTGCCAGCAGTTTAAGACTAGCGGGAACCCCCTCCTACGAGCAGTACTTC. This translates into CASSLRLAGTPSYEQYF.

This clonotype showed up many times. The gene calls are TRBV20-1 and TRBJ2-3; TRBD2 matches at 9 bases. The CDR3 runs 15 residues. Germline assignment: CDR1 DFQATT and CDR2 SNEGSKA (reference sequence). With 3 bases clipped from V and 4 bases from J, the junction kept 8 bases outside the gene matches. The CDR3 DNA follows: TGCAGTGCTAGGATTCGGACTAGCGTTGCAGATACGCAGTATTTT. This codes for CSARIRTSVADTQYF.

In this sample, this clonotype turned up a few times. The rearrangement uses TRBV28 and TRBJ2-3; no clear D gene. V lost 6 bases, J lost 1 base, and 14 bases lay in between. The CDR3 runs to 15 residues. Germline CDR1 reads MDHEN; CDR2 reads SYDVKM. The CDR3, as DNA: TGTGCCAGCAGCCGACCATTGGCGGGCACAGATACGCAGTATTTT. This gives the protein CASSRPLAGTDTQYF.

The table lists this clonotype with many counts. This chain connects TRBV5-1 to TRBJ1-3; D possibly corresponds to TRBD1 (6 bases). The CDR3 length is 14 residues. The V gene's germline CDR1 is SGHRS and CDR2 YFSETQ. V gave up 3 bases and J gave up 1 base, with 8 bases separating them. CDR3 sequence reads: CASSSRGSGNTIYF. CDR3 in DNA: TGCGCCAGCAGCTCCAGGGGATCTGGAAACACCATATATTTT.

This clonotype has more than one count but fewer than ten. This sequence joins TRBV18 and TRBJ2-2; no clear D. The CDR3 length is 16 residues. Germline loops: CDR1 KGHSH, CDR2 LQKENI. Deletions cut 1 base from V and 3 bases from J, with 12 bases between. CDR3 in amino acids: CASSPRRDPDTGELFF. The CDR3 nucleotides read TGTGCCAGCTCACCACGACGCGATCCCGACACCGGGGAGCTGTTTTTT.

This clonotype showed up just once. Since a much larger clone is just one base distant, this may be a read error. This chain links TRBV12-3 or TRBV12-4 with TRBJ2-7, with 8 nucleotides matching TRBD1. J lost 9 bases, V lost 6 bases, and 13 bases had no gene match. This CDR3 has 14 residues. CDR3 sequence reads: CASSTQGVLGVQYF. The CDR3 bases are TGTGCCAGCAGCACACAGGGGGTCCTTGGCGTGCAGTACTTC.

The chain has TRBV18 and TRBJ1-1; 12 bases map to TRBD1. Germline-derived CDR1 and CDR2 are KGHSH and LQKENI. The CDR3 contains 14 residues. Trimming took 6 bases from V and 10 from J; bases not matched to a gene: 9. The CDR3 DNA reads TGTGCCAGCTCCTCCGGGACAGGGGGCTTGGGAGCTTTCTTT. Its protein product is CASSSGTGGLGAFF.

This clonotype was counted many times. This sequence joins TRBV6-2 or TRBV6-3 and TRBJ2-5; D is unclear. Per the germline V gene, CDR1 is MNHEY and CDR2 is SVGEGT. The CDR3 length is 11 residues. Trimming cost V 0 bases and J 5 bases, with 1 base left between them. The CDR3 here is CASSYSETQYF. CDR3 nucleotides: TGTGCCAGCAGTTACTCGGAGACCCAGTACTTC.

This clonotype was picked up a small number of times. The chain carries TRBV6-5 and TRBJ2-3; tentatively, D is TRBD1 or TRBD2 (6 bases each). The V gene lost 2 bases and the J gene lost 5 bases, with 8 bases spanning the gap. The CDR3 loop spans 13 amino acids. CDR1 MNHEY and CDR2 SVGAGI come from the germline V gene. CDR3: CASSYEGGDTQYF. CDR3 DNA sequence: TGTGCCAGCAGTTACGAGGGGGGAGATACGCAGTATTTT.

This clonotype has more than one count but fewer than ten. The rearrangement links TRBV10-3 to TRBJ1-3; no clear D. The V end was cut by 8 bases, the J end by 1 base, with 15 bases between. Germline assignment: CDR1 ENHRY and CDR2 SYGVKD. The CDR3 contains 15 residues. CDR3 region: CAIQRPPQSGNTIYF. In nucleotides, the CDR3 is TGTGCCATCCAAAGACCCCCTCAATCTGGAAACACCATATATTTT.

By its share, this clonotype is medium-sized. A much larger clone lies a single base off, so this may be a read error. J is TRBJ1-2 and V is TRBV4-1; D is possibly TRBD1 (5 bases). CDR3 length: 13 amino acids. Germline CDR1 MGHRA, CDR2 YSYEKL. CDR3 amino acids: CASSQLGLYGYNF. The CDR3 DNA reads TGCGCCAGCAGCCAATTGGGGCTCTATGGCTACAACTTC.

This clonotype has just a few counts. This chain joins TRBV30 and TRBJ2-6; perhaps TRBD2 as D (6 bases). Germline values: CDR1 GTSNPN, CDR2 SVGIG (reference sequence). The ends were cut back, 8 bases at V and 4 bases at J, with 15 bases in the middle. This CDR3 comprises 14 residues. The CDR3 protein is CAGSKGGGANVLTF. The CDR3 DNA sequence: TGTGCCGGGTCCAAGGGAGGCGGGGCCAACGTCCTGACTTTC.

This clonotype was seen a handful of times. The rearrangement links TRBV28 to TRBJ1-2; D is unclear. Between the trimmed V and J ends, which lost 3 bases and 2 bases, there was a span of 10 bases. The CDR3 covers 14 residues. CDR1 is MDHEN, CDR2 SYDVKM, per germline. The CDR3 reads CASSFYGGNYGYTF. Written as DNA, the CDR3 is TGTGCCAGCAGTTTTTACGGTGGGAACTATGGCTACACCTTC.

A few counts support this clonotype. The chain joins TRBV19 to TRBJ2-2, with D possibly matching TRBD2 (6 bases). This CDR3 region has 14 residues. Per germline, CDR1 LNHDA and CDR2 SQIVND (reference sequence). Trimming cost V 6 bases and J 1 base, with 9 bases left between them. CDR3 sequence reads: CASRISGNTGELFF. The DNA for the CDR3 is TGTGCCAGTAGAATTAGCGGGAACACCGGGGAGCTGTTTTTT.

The chain employs TRBV9 and TRBJ2-7; D is perhaps TRBD2 (7 bases). V was trimmed by 6 bases and J by 3 bases, leaving 16 bases between them. The length of the CDR3 is 14 residues. Looked up from germline, CDR1 is SGDLS and CDR2 is YYNGEE. CDR3 in DNA: TGTGCCAGCAACGAGGGGGGGGGACTCTACGAGCAGTACTTC. It specifies CASNEGGGLYEQYF. Full variable domain (rest looked up from reference TRBV9 and TRBJ2-7): DSGVTQTPKHLITATGQRVTLRCSPRSGDLSVYWYQQSLDQGLQFLIQYYNGEERAKGNILERFSAQQFPDLHSELNLSSLELGDSALYFCASNEGGGLYEQYFGPGTRLTVT.

There are a few counts of this clonotype. The V gene is TRBV7-2, the J gene TRBJ1-1, with D tentatively TRBD1 (5 bases). CDR1 SGHTA and CDR2 FQGNSA come from the germline V gene. CDR3 size: 17 residues. V lost 2 bases to trimming and J lost 1 base, with 17 bases between them. CDR3 sequence reads: CASSLHWIGAPNTEAFF. The CDR3 DNA sequence: TGTGCCAGCAGCTTACATTGGATCGGGGCCCCGAACACTGAAGCTTTCTTT.

The table lists this clonotype with a few counts. The chain combines TRBV29-1 with TRBJ2-7, with D maybe TRBD2 (6 bases). Germline V CDR1 and CDR2: SQVTM, ANQGSEA. V was pared by 3 bases and J by 4 bases, with 16 bases between. The CDR3 consists of 14 residues. The CDR3 coding sequence is TGCAGCGTTGAGGCGGGTGCGGGACGTTACGAGCAGTACTTC. This sequence encodes CSVEAGAGRYEQYF.

The chain employs TRBV5-1 and TRBJ2-3; 10 nucleotides align to TRBD2. The V gene end was trimmed by 3 bases and the J gene end by 5 bases; junction bases not matched to a gene: 3. The CDR3 is 14 amino acids. Germline CDR1 is SGHRS and CDR2 is YFSETQ. In nucleotides, the CDR3 is TGCGCCAGCAGCTCACTAGCGGGGAGAGATACGCAGTATTTT. Its translation: CASSSLAGRDTQYF. The entire variable domain, with the rest obtained from reference TRBV5-1 and TRBJ2-3, is as follows: KAGVTQTPRYLIKTRGQQVTLSCSPISGHRSVSWYQQTPGQGLQFLFEYFSETQRNKGNFPGRFSGRQFSNSRSEMNVSTLELGDSALYLCASSSLAGRDTQYFGPGTRLTVL.

This clonotype occurred many times. V gene TRBV27 combines with J gene TRBJ1-1, with D unresolved. Trimming took 1 base from V and 3 from J, leaving 9 bases between them. The V gene's germline CDR1 is MNHEY and CDR2 SMNVEV (reference sequence). The CDR3 spans 14 residues. CDR3 DNA sequence: TGTGCCAGCAGTTTATACCCATGGGACACTGAAGCTTTCTTT. This gives the protein CASSLYPWDTEAFF.

The table lists this clonotype with many counts. The CDR3, as DNA: TGTGCCAGCAGCCCGCGGACAAGGAACACCGGGGAGCTGTTTTTT. Translated, it gives CASSPRTRNTGELFF. The V gene is TRBV14, the J gene TRBJ2-2, with D possibly matching TRBD1 (5 bases). V gave up 4 bases and J gave up 1 base, with 10 bases separating them. Germline V CDR1 and CDR2: SGHDN, FVKESK. This CDR3 has 15 residues.

This clonotype showed up just a few times. The V and J genes are TRBV25-1 and TRBJ1-5; 9 bases map to TRBD1. J was trimmed by 7 bases and V by 6 bases; bases with no gene match: 4. The CDR3 sequence is 13 residues long. Germline assignment: CDR1 MGHDK and CDR2 SYGVNS. CDR3 sequence (DNA): TGTGCCAGCAGACAGGGGGCGGGACAGCCCCAGCATTTT. It specifies CASRQGAGQPQHF.